These 19 T cell receptor beta chains were sequenced from one sample in a study of cytomegalovirus exposure and HLA in healthy donors. It was with 60 Vbeta and 13 Jbeta primers that the PCR ran. Using immunoSEQ multiplex PCR, the repertoire was profiled, and TCRdb retains in-frame clones only, with some absent. The sample yields 60,000 to 90,000 clones, roughly 70% seen once. Sample: PBMCs. The receptor set was obtained from a woman aged 45-65 years in good health and CMV-seropositive.

The chain has TRBV11-2 and TRBJ1-3; 7 nucleotides agree with TRBD1. The length of the CDR3 is 16 residues. V lost 4 bases, J lost 2 bases, and 8 bases stayed unmatched. CDR1 is SGHAT, CDR2 FQNNGV, per germline. The CDR3 region is CASSYYKGATGNTIYF. As DNA, the CDR3 is TGTGCCAGCAGCTATTATAAGGGGGCGACTGGAAACACCATATATTTT. Full variable domain (remainder filled in from reference TRBV11-2 and TRBJ1-3): EAGVAQSPRYKIIEKRQSVAFWCNPISGHATLYWYQQILGQGPKLLIQFQNNGVVDDSQLPKDRFSAERLKGVDSTLKIQPAKLEDSAVYLCASSYYKGATGNTIYFGEGSWLTVV.

The rearrangement joins TRBV18 to TRBJ2-7, with D possibly being TRBD1 (5 bases). CDR3 length: 12 amino acids. Germline loops: CDR1 KGHSH, CDR2 LQKENI. Between the trimmed V and J ends, which lost 2 bases and 7 bases, there was a span of 9 bases. CDR3 nucleotides: TGTGCCAGCTCACCATTAGGGGAAGAGCAGTACTTC. Its protein product is CASSPLGEEQYF.

J is TRBJ1-1 and V is TRBV5-8, with 9 bases fitting TRBD1. The CDR3 spans 14 residues. Germline V gene data show CDR1 as SGHTS and CDR2 as YDEGEE. The V gene end was trimmed by 0 bases and the J gene end by 5 bases; junction bases not matched to a gene: 2. CDR3 nucleotides: TGTGCCAGCAGCTTGGGACAGGGGGGGACTGAAGCTTTCTTT. Translated: CASSLGQGGTEAFF.

The V gene is TRBV7-2, the J gene TRBJ1-6; D gene unclear. The CDR3 spans 12 residues. CDR1 is SGHTA, CDR2 FQGNSA, per germline. V lost 5 bases and J lost 14, with 13 bases in between. This CDR3 reads CASSPGRAALHF. CDR3 sequence (DNA): TGTGCCAGCAGCCCCGGTCGCGCGGCCCTCCACTTT.

This clone was seen a few times. The DNA of the CDR3 is TGTGCCAGCAGCGCCACGGACAGCGAAATATATGGCTACACCTTC. Residues: CASSATDSEIYGYTF. The chain links TRBV9 to TRBJ1-2; TRBD1 is a possible D gene (6 bases). CDR1 SGDLS and CDR2 YYNGEE come from the germline V gene. This CDR3 region has 15 residues. V was shortened by 3 bases and J by 5 bases, with 17 bases between the two germline ends.

The V and J genes are TRBV4-2 and TRBJ2-3; 14 bases agree with TRBD2. The CDR3 consists of 16 residues. CDR1 LGHNA and CDR2 YNFKEQ come from the germline V gene. Unmatched junction bases numbered 2, after V lost 1 base and J lost 5 bases. CDR3 sequence reads: CASSQVTSGREDTQYF. The CDR3 DNA follows: TGTGCCAGCAGCCAAGTGACTAGCGGGAGGGAAGATACGCAGTATTTT.

The genes are TRBV28 and TRBJ2-5; 10 bases line up with TRBD1. The CDR3 is 17 residues long. Per the germline V gene, CDR1 is MDHEN and CDR2 is SYDVKM. J gave up 2 bases and V 6 bases, and 12 bases lay outside the gene matches. This CDR3 is CASSTPVRDRGQETQYF. In DNA form, the CDR3 reads TGTGCCAGCAGCACCCCCGTAAGGGACAGGGGACAAGAGACCCAGTACTTC. Full variable domain (remainder filled in from reference TRBV28 and TRBJ2-5): DVKVTQSSRYLVKRTGEKVFLECVQDMDHENMFWYRQDPGLGLRLIYFSYDVKMKEKGDIPEGYSVSREKKERFSLILESASTNQTSMYLCASSTPVRDRGQETQYFGPGTRLLVL.

V is TRBV5-4 and J is TRBJ2-7, with D maybe TRBD2 (5 bases). Germline values: CDR1 SGHNT, CDR2 YYREEE (reference sequence). V lost 0 bases, J lost 2 bases, and 15 bases lay in between. The CDR3 runs to 16 residues. CDR3 nucleotides: TGTGCCAGCAGCTTGGGAGGAGCTAGCCCTACCTACGAGCAGTACTTC. This sequence encodes CASSLGGASPTYEQYF.

The chain recombines TRBV29-1 with TRBJ1-2; possible D gene TRBD1, 5 bases. V gave up 3 bases and J gave up 3 bases, with 8 bases separating them. This CDR3 is built from 12 residues. From germline, CDR1 is SQVTM and CDR2 ANQGSEA. The chain's CDR3 is CSVERGYYGYTF. The CDR3 DNA is TGCAGCGTTGAGCGGGGGTACTATGGCTACACCTTC.

This chain uses TRBV7-9 with TRBJ1-2, with D tentatively TRBD1 (6 bases). The V end was cut by 1 base, the J end by 12 bases, with 15 bases between. The CDR3 has 13 residues. Germline V gene data show CDR1 as SEHNR and CDR2 as FQNEAQ (reference sequence). CDR3 DNA: TGTGCCAGCAGCTTAGTTTCGGGGGGCCTAGACACCTTC. Protein: CASSLVSGGLDTF.

The V gene is TRBV5-1, the J gene TRBJ2-1; 13 bases match TRBD2. Trimming cost V 3 bases and J 9 bases; bases outside gene matches: 12. The CDR3 consists of 17 residues. Germline-derived CDR1 and CDR2 are SGHRS and YFSETQ. CDR3 residues: CASSSSTRTSGRGEQFF. The CDR3 region has the DNA TGCGCCAGCAGCTCATCCACTCGGACTAGCGGGAGAGGTGAGCAGTTCTTC.

In this sample, this clone turned up a few times. This chain links TRBV10-3 with TRBJ2-5, with TRBD2 as a possible D gene (5 bases). Per the germline V gene, CDR1 is ENHRY and CDR2 is SYGVKD. The V gene lost 0 bases and the J gene lost 0 bases, with 14 bases spanning the gap. This CDR3 has 17 amino acids. CDR3 amino acids: CAISESKAGQYQETQYF. CDR3 DNA: TGTGCCATCAGTGAGTCTAAGGCGGGCCAGTACCAAGAGACCCAGTACTTC.

This clone showed up just a few times. The chain uses TRBV6-4 and TRBJ2-1; 7 bases line up with TRBD2. V lost 4 bases to trimming and J lost 0 bases; unmatched junction nucleotides: 3. The CDR3 contains 15 residues. Per germline, CDR1 MRHNA and CDR2 SNTAGT. The CDR3 region is CASSAERDSYNEQFF. CDR3 DNA sequence: TGTGCCAGCAGTGCCGAGCGGGACTCCTACAATGAGCAGTTCTTC.

V is TRBV5-1 and J is TRBJ2-2; D possibly corresponds to TRBD1 (7 bases). This CDR3 has 14 residues. The V and J ends lost 4 bases and 6 bases respectively, with 13 bases between them. Germline lookup yields CDR1 SGHRS and CDR2 YFSETQ. The CDR3 nucleotides read TGCGCCAGCAGCGCGGGACAGATCGCCGGGGAGCTGTTTTTT. Its protein product is CASSAGQIAGELFF.

This clone appeared a few times. The chain links TRBV20-1 to TRBJ2-1, with unresolved D. The CDR3 is 11 residues long. V lost 2 bases to trimming and J lost 5 bases, with 4 bases between them. Germline CDR1 is DFQATT and CDR2 is SNEGSKA (reference sequence). CDR3 bases: TGCAGTGCTAGATTTAACAATGAGCAGTTCTTC. This gives the protein CSARFNNEQFF.

This chain joins TRBV11-3 and TRBJ2-2, with 9 nucleotides matching TRBD1. Germline-derived CDR1 and CDR2 are SGHNT and YENEEA. With 5 bases clipped from V and 3 bases from J, the junction kept 10 bases outside the gene matches. The CDR3 runs to 17 residues. CDR3 nucleotides: TGTGCCAGCAGCCGTTCCACCGGGACAGGGCACACCGGGGAGCTGTTTTTT. Protein product: CASSRSTGTGHTGELFF. The whole variable domain, filled in from reference TRBV11-3 and TRBJ2-2, reads EAGVVQSPRYKIIEKKQPVAFWCNPISGHNTLYWYLQNLGQGPELLIRYENEEAVDDSQLPKDRFSAERLKGVDSTLKIQPAELGDSAVYLCASSRSTGTGHTGELFFGEGSRLTVL.

The CDR3 DNA reads TGTGCCTGGAGTGGGACAGTCCCTTACCCTAGCACAGATACGCAGTATTTT. Encoded protein: CAWSGTVPYPSTDTQYF. V and J are TRBV30 and TRBJ2-3; D is possibly TRBD1 (6 bases). This CDR3 contains 17 residues. V gave up 1 base and J gave up 0 bases, with 17 bases separating them. Germline CDR1 GTSNPN, CDR2 SVGIG (reference sequence).

This chain joins TRBV2 and TRBJ2-2, with D possibly being TRBD2 (6 bases). The ends were cut back, 6 bases at V and 6 bases at J, with 11 bases in the middle. The CDR3 is made up of 13 amino acids. Germline loops: CDR1 SNHLY, CDR2 FYNNEI. The CDR3 region has the DNA TGTGCCAGCAGGGGGACGGGGGCCGGGGAGCTGTTTTTT. Its translation: CASRGTGAGELFF.

The chain combines TRBV29-1 with TRBJ1-5; D gene unclear. There are 13 residues in the CDR3. The germline V gene encodes CDR1 SQVTM and CDR2 ANQGSEA. The germline V and J ends were trimmed by 4 bases and 7 bases, with 14 bases remaining between them. This chain's CDR3 is CSVVLEYEQPQHF. The CDR3 DNA reads TGCAGCGTTGTTTTAGAGTATGAGCAGCCCCAGCATTTT.